A selection of T cell receptor beta chains follows, all from one sample in a study of CD8+ T cells in alopecia areata. The method was immunoSEQ multiplex PCR; TCRdb's version includes in-frame clones alone and lacks a portion of them. Seen here are about 190,000 clones, about three fifths observed once, and the top ten hold 0.65% to 0.7%. This material consisted of CD4+ T cells sorted from blood, taken at week 4, from a patient treated with tofacitinib. The source is a human donor with alopecia areata. CDR3s include the opening cysteine and the closing phenylalanine or tryptophan. The D gene is left open where the match is weak. Some rows mark clone size as missing; the rest say once, few, many or name a class of expanded clone.

V: TRBV25-1
J: TRBJ2-3
size: few
D: -
CDR3: CASSEAGLRGGTDTQYF
DNA: TGTGCCAGCAGTGAAGCGGGACTGAGAGGGGGCACAGATACGCAGTATTTT

V: TRBV10-3
J: TRBJ2-7
size: few
D: -
CDR3: CAISGGRIEQYF
DNA: TGTGCCATCTCCGGGGGTCGGATCGAGCAGTACTTC

V: TRBV19
J: TRBJ2-1
size: -
D: TRBD2
CDR3: CATSSPSGTYNEQFF
DNA: TGTGCCACCTCCTCTCCTAGCGGGACCTACAATGAGCAGTTCTTC

V: TRBV5-4
J: TRBJ1-2
size: -
D: -
CDR3: CASSLGGGYTF
DNA: TGTGCCAGCAGCTTGGGCGGGGGCTACACCTTC

V: TRBV5-4
J: TRBJ1-2
size: -
D: TRBD1
CDR3: CASSSGQGGGYGYTF
DNA: TGTGCCAGCAGCTCTGGACAGGGAGGTGGATATGGCTACACCTTC

V: TRBV11-2
J: TRBJ2-2
size: few
D: -
CDR3: CASSYFTGELFF
DNA: TGTGCCAGCAGCTACTTCACCGGGGAGCTGTTTTTT

V: TRBV29-1
J: TRBJ1-3
size: -
D: -
CDR3: CSVDRELSGNTIYF
DNA: TGCAGCGTTGATAGGGAACTCTCTGGAAACACCATATATTTT

V: TRBV29-1
J: TRBJ2-5
size: -
D: -
CDR3: CSVVPPQGSGETQYF
DNA: TGCAGCGTTGTGCCCCCGCAGGGATCGGGCGAGACCCAGTACTTC

V: TRBV7-2
J: TRBJ2-4
size: -
D: -
CDR3: CASSSPGRDIQYF
DNA: TGTGCCAGCAGCTCCCCAGGGCGGGACATTCAGTACTTC

V: TRBV2
J: TRBJ2-5
size: -
D: -
CDR3: CASRLKSGASGQYF
DNA: TGTGCCAGCAGGTTGAAGTCCGGGGCATCGGGCCAGTACTTC

V: TRBV29-1
J: TRBJ2-1
size: few
D: -
CDR3: CSVESAGMGNEQFF
DNA: TGCAGCGTTGAGTCCGCAGGGATGGGCAATGAGCAGTTCTTC

V: TRBV7-2
J: TRBJ2-3
size: -
D: -
CDR3: CASSLARDMGTQYF
DNA: TGTGCCAGCAGCTTAGCGAGGGACATGGGTACGCAGTATTTT

V: TRBV10-3
J: TRBJ2-7
size: few
D: -
CDR3: CAIGRDSYEQYF
DNA: TGTGCCATCGGGAGGGACAGCTACGAGCAGTACTTC

V: TRBV5-1
J: TRBJ1-1
size: -
D: -
CDR3: CASSLSIRAAGNTEAFF
DNA: TGCGCCAGCAGCTTGTCAATTCGGGCGGCAGGGAACACTGAAGCTTTCTTT

V: TRBV6-5
J: TRBJ2-7
size: -
D: TRBD1
CDR3: CASSSRGPYEQYF
DNA: TGTGCCAGCAGTTCAAGGGGGCCCTACGAGCAGTACTTC

V: TRBV29-1
J: TRBJ2-1
size: -
D: -
CDR3: CSVEGGKGYNEQFF
DNA: TGCAGCGTTGAAGGGGGGAAGGGCTACAATGAGCAGTTCTTC

V: TRBV29-1
J: TRBJ2-7
size: once
D: TRBD2
CDR3: CSAQASGRAGEQYF
DNA: TGCAGCGCTCAGGCTAGCGGGAGGGCCGGCGAGCAGTACTTC

V: TRBV29-1
J: TRBJ1-2
size: -
D: -
CDR3: CSVSGGLDGYTF
DNA: TGCAGCGTTTCTGGGGGCCTCGATGGCTACACCTTC

V: TRBV11-2
J: TRBJ2-1
size: few
D: -
CDR3: CASYQGGDEQFF
DNA: TGTGCCAGCTACCAGGGGGGGGATGAGCAGTTCTTC

V: TRBV7-2
J: TRBJ2-4
size: many
D: TRBD1
CDR3: CASSRAGTGLRNIQYF
DNA: TGTGCCAGCAGCCGGGCCGGGACAGGGCTTAGAAACATTCAGTACTTC